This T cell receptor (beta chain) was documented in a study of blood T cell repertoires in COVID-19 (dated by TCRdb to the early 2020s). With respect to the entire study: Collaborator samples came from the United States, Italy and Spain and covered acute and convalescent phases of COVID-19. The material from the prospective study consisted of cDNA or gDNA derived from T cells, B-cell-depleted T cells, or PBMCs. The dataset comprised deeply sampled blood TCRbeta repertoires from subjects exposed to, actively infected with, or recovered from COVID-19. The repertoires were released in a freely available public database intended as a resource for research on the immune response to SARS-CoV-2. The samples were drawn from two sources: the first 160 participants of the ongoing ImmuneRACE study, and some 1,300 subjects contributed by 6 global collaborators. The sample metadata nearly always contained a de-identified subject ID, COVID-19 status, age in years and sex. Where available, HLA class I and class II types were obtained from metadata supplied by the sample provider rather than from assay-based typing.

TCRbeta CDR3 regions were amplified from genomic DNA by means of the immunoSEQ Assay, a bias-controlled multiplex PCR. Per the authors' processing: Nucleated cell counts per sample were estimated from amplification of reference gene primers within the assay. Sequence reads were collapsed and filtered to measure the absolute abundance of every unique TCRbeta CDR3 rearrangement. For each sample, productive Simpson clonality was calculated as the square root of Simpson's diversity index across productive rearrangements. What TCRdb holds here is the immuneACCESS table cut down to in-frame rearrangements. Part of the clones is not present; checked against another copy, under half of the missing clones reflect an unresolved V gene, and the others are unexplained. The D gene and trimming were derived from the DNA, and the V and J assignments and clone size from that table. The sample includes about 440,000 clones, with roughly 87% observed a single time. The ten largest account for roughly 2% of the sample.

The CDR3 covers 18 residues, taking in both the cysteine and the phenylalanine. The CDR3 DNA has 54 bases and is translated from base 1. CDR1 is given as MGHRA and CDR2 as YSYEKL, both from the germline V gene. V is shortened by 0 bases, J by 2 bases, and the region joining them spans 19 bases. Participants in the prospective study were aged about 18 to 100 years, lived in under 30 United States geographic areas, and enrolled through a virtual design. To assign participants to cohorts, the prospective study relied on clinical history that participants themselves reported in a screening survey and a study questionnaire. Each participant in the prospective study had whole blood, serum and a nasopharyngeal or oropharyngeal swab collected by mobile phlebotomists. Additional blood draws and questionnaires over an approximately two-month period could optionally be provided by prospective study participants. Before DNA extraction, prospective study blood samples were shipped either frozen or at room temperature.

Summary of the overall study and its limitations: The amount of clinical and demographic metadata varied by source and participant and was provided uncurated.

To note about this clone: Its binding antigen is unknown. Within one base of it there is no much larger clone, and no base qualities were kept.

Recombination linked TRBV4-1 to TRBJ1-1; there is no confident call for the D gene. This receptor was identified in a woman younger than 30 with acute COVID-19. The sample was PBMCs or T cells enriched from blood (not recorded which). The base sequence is TGCGCCAGCAGCCAAGAGAGAGCTTTGTCTAAACTTAACACTGAAGCTTTCTTT. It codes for CASSQERALSKLNTEAFF.